A selection of T cell receptor beta chains follows, all from one sample in a study of blood T cell repertoires in COVID-19. Method: immunoSEQ multiplex PCR; TCRdb's copy keeps in-frame clones and lacks some. The sample yields about 300,000 clones, just under 90% seen once. Source material: PBMCs or T cells enriched from blood (not recorded which). Receptors originate from a woman in her forties or fifties who had been exposed to COVID-19. Both conserved end residues are part of each CDR3. Each record gives: D gene, CDR3 length, clone size, V gene, J gene, CDR3 protein, CDR3 DNA. A D gene is named only where the DNA matches it firmly. Some rows mark clone size as missing; the rest say once, few, many or name a class of expanded clone.

>TRBD1|16|NA|TRBV27|TRBJ2-1
CASSWVPGQGGNEQFF
TGTGCCAGCAGTTGGGTCCCGGGACAGGGGGGGAATGAGCAGTTCTTC
>TRBD2|16|NA|TRBV13|TRBJ2-1
CASSLGRGAGGNEQFF
TGTGCCAGCAGCTTGGGGCGGGGGGCCGGTGGCAATGAGCAGTTCTTC
>NA|16|NA|TRBV2|TRBJ1-3
CASSVMRTGSGNTIYF
TGTGCCAGCAGTGTGATGCGAACAGGGTCTGGAAACACCATATATTTT
>NA|16|NA|TRBV4-1|TRBJ1-3
CASSQEGAYSGNTIYF
TGCGCCAGCAGCCAAGAGGGGGCCTACTCTGGAAACACCATATATTTT
>TRBD1|16|NA|TRBV3-1/TRBV3-2|TRBJ2-7
CASSFSPGQAIREQYF
TGTGCCAGCAGCTTCAGCCCGGGACAGGCCATACGAGAGCAGTACTTC
>NA|14|once|TRBV28|TRBJ1-4
CASSLGGGSEKLFF
TGTGCCAGCAGTTTAGGGGGGGGTAGTGAAAAACTGTTTTTT
>TRBD1|16|NA|TRBV27|TRBJ1-6
CASSPRQGARNSPLHF
TGTGCCAGCAGTCCCCGGCAGGGGGCACGAAATTCACCCCTCCACTTT
>NA|15|few|TRBV5-4|TRBJ2-1
CASSFRQAAYNEQFF
TGTGCCAGCAGCTTCCGACAGGCAGCCTACAATGAGCAGTTCTTC
>NA|12|NA|TRBV3-1/TRBV3-2|TRBJ1-2
CASSQGPYGYTF
TGTGCCAGCAGCCAGGGGCCTTATGGCTACACCTTC
>NA|13|NA|TRBV6-4|TRBJ2-5
CASRPQNTETQYF
TGTGCCAGCAGGCCACAGAACACAGAGACCCAGTACTTC
>NA|15|NA|TRBV3-1/TRBV3-2|TRBJ2-2
CASTPLQSPTGELFF
TGTGCCAGCACCCCCTTACAATCTCCCACCGGGGAGCTGTTTTTT
>NA|13|once|TRBV21-1|TRBJ1-5
CASLLRWAQPQHF
TGTGCCAGCCTATTACGGTGGGCCCAGCCCCAGCATTTT
>TRBD1|15|few|TRBV30|TRBJ2-2
CACKLGQWDTGELFF
TGTGCCTGTAAATTGGGACAGTGGGACACCGGGGAGCTGTTTTTT
>TRBD2|17|NA|TRBV3-1/TRBV3-2|TRBJ2-7
CASSHETSGGLAYEQYF
TGTGCCAGCAGCCATGAGACTAGCGGGGGGCTAGCCTACGAGCAGTACTTC
>TRBD1|15|NA|TRBV7-9|TRBJ1-3
CASRSPGGLGNTIYF
TGTGCCAGCAGATCCCCAGGGGGCCTTGGAAACACCATATATTTT
>NA|12|NA|TRBV2|TRBJ1-5
CASSDGGKPQHF
TGTGCCAGCAGTGACGGGGGAAAGCCCCAGCATTTT
>NA|14|once|TRBV4-1|TRBJ1-5
CASSHPSRGQPQHF
TGCGCCAGCAGCCACCCATCCAGGGGACAGCCCCAGCATTTT
>NA|13|NA|TRBV3-1/TRBV3-2|TRBJ2-1
CASSKTGSNEQFF
TGTGCCAGCAGCAAAACAGGTAGCAATGAGCAGTTCTTC
>TRBD1|15|NA|TRBV5-1|TRBJ1-6
CASSHGDRENSPLHF
TGCGCCAGCAGCCACGGGGACAGGGAAAATTCACCCCTCCACTTT
>TRBD1|16|NA|TRBV4-1|TRBJ1-6
CASSRITGGYDSPLHF
TGCGCCAGCAGCCGCATAACAGGGGGCTATGATTCACCCCTCCACTTT
>TRBD1|12|NA|TRBV11-2|TRBJ1-2
CASSQRGQGYTF
TGTGCCAGCAGCCAGAGGGGGCAAGGCTACACCTTC
>NA|13|NA|TRBV2|TRBJ1-4
CASNNRVREKLFF
TGTGCCAGCAACAACAGGGTTCGCGAAAAACTGTTTTTT
>NA|13|NA|TRBV5-6|TRBJ2-2
CASSTGRTGELFF
TGTGCCAGCAGCACAGGAAGGACCGGGGAGCTGTTTTTT
>NA|12|NA|TRBV10-3|TRBJ1-2
CAISDQKTNYTF
TGTGCCATCAGTGACCAGAAAACAAACTACACCTTC
>NA|16|NA|TRBV5-1|TRBJ2-4
CASSLLSGPPRDIQYF
TGCGCCAGCAGCTTGCTCTCCGGTCCCCCAAGAGACATTCAGTACTTC
>TRBD1|13|NA|TRBV12-3/TRBV12-4|TRBJ1-1
CASNAGTGTLAFF
TGTGCCAGCAACGCCGGGACAGGGACCTTGGCTTTCTTT
>NA|15|NA|TRBV6-5|TRBJ2-1
CASRQGHGDYNEQFF
TGTGCCAGCAGACAGGGACACGGAGATTACAATGAGCAGTTCTTC
>TRBD2|16|few|TRBV5-4|TRBJ2-2
CASSLVGLANTGELFF
TGTGCCAGCAGCTTGGTGGGACTAGCAAACACCGGGGAGCTGTTTTTT
>NA|12|NA|TRBV5-4|TRBJ2-7
CASSFGGEEQYF
TGTGCCAGCAGCTTCGGAGGAGAGGAGCAGTACTTC
>TRBD1|13|NA|TRBV5-1|TRBJ1-2
CASSSGGNYGYTF
TGCGCCAGCAGCTCAGGGGGGAACTATGGCTACACCTTC
>TRBD1|14|few|TRBV5-6|TRBJ1-1
CASSREDRGTEAFF
TGTGCCAGCAGCCGGGAGGACAGGGGGACTGAAGCTTTCTTT
>TRBD2|16|NA|TRBV30|TRBJ2-7
CAWSRGTGGSFNEQYF
TGTGCCTGGAGTAGAGGGACGGGAGGGTCATTTAACGAGCAGTACTTC
>TRBD2|16|NA|TRBV4-2|TRBJ2-1
CASSHTGTSVPNEQFF
TGTGCCAGCAGCCATACCGGGACTAGCGTGCCCAATGAGCAGTTCTTC
>NA|15|NA|TRBV28|TRBJ2-2
CASSSRTVYTGELFF
TGTGCCAGCAGTTCCCGGACAGTATACACCGGGGAGCTGTTTTTT
>TRBD2|15|NA|TRBV4-1|TRBJ2-1
CASSQLAGGNNEQFF
TGCGCCAGCAGCCAATTAGCGGGGGGAAACAATGAGCAGTTCTTC
>NA|11|few|TRBV28|TRBJ1-5
CASSPGQPQHF
TGTGCCAGCAGCCCGGGGCAGCCCCAGCATTTT
>NA|14|NA|TRBV7-9|TRBJ2-7
CASSLQGRLGEQYF
TGTGCCAGCAGCTTACAGGGAAGGTTGGGCGAGCAGTACTTC
>TRBD1|15|NA|TRBV7-2|TRBJ1-6
CASSATGAWSSPLHF
TGTGCCAGCAGCGCCACAGGGGCGTGGAGTTCACCCCTCCACTTT
>TRBD2|17|NA|TRBV5-1|TRBJ2-1
CASSQSGAAFSYNEQFF
TGCGCCAGCAGCCAGAGCGGGGCCGCCTTCTCCTACAATGAGCAGTTCTTC
>TRBD2|16|NA|TRBV15|TRBJ2-7
CATSRDRGGVAYEQYF
TGTGCCACCAGCAGAGATCGGGGAGGGGTCGCCTACGAGCAGTACTTC
>NA|15|NA|TRBV19|TRBJ2-5
CASSPRAGQKETQYF
TGTGCCAGTAGTCCTAGGGCCGGACAAAAAGAGACCCAGTACTTC
>TRBD1|15|NA|TRBV9|TRBJ2-2
CASSAGQANTGELFF
TGTGCCAGCAGCGCGGGACAGGCGAACACCGGGGAGCTGTTTTTT
>TRBD2|13|NA|TRBV29-1|TRBJ2-1
CSVERTSSNEQFF
TGCAGCGTTGAGAGGACTAGCTCCAATGAGCAGTTCTTC
>NA|16|NA|TRBV28|TRBJ1-3
CASSLSGFHPGNTIYF
TGTGCCAGCAGTTTATCAGGGTTCCATCCTGGAAACACCATATATTTT
>TRBD2|14|NA|TRBV5-5|TRBJ2-5
CASSPGTGGETQYF
TGTGCCAGCAGCCCAGGGACGGGGGGAGAGACCCAGTACTTC
>TRBD1|13|NA|TRBV9|TRBJ1-2
CASSAGQDYGYTF
TGTGCCAGCAGCGCCGGACAGGACTATGGCTACACCTTC
>NA|14|NA|TRBV5-1|TRBJ1-1
CASSPASGYTEAFF
TGCGCCAGCAGCCCGGCCTCAGGGTACACTGAAGCTTTCTTT
>TRBD1|13|NA|TRBV28|TRBJ1-1
CASSLGGQGEAFF
TGTGCCAGCAGTTTGGGGGGACAGGGCGAAGCTTTCTTT
>TRBD1|15|NA|TRBV18|TRBJ2-1
CASSSRTGANNEQFF
TGTGCCAGCTCAAGCCGGACAGGGGCTAACAATGAGCAGTTCTTC
>TRBD1|15|NA|TRBV7-6|TRBJ2-1
CASSLKTGGRDEQFF
TGTGCCAGCAGCTTAAAGACAGGGGGCAGGGATGAGCAGTTCTTC
>TRBD2|18|once|TRBV19|TRBJ2-3
CASKQTGLAGAATDTQYF
TGTGCCAGTAAGCAAACGGGACTAGCGGGGGCCGCCACAGATACGCAGTATTTT
>NA|13|once|TRBV28|TRBJ1-5
CASSRDINQPQHF
TGTGCCAGCAGTCGTGACATCAATCAGCCCCAGCATTTT
>TRBD1|15|once|TRBV30|TRBJ1-2
CAWSYGTVSFYGYTF
TGTGCCTGGAGTTATGGGACAGTGTCCTTCTATGGCTACACCTTC
>TRBD1|14|once|TRBV18|TRBJ2-7
CASSHGQGGYEQYF
TGTGCCAGCTCACATGGACAGGGAGGTTACGAGCAGTACTTC
>TRBD1|16|NA|TRBV19|TRBJ1-2
CASRQSTGVTGDGYTF
TGTGCCAGTAGACAATCCACCGGGGTGACAGGGGATGGCTACACCTTC
>TRBD1|15|NA|TRBV18|TRBJ2-7
CASSQGQGIPYEQYF
TGTGCCAGCTCACAGGGACAGGGAATTCCCTACGAGCAGTACTTC
>TRBD1|17|once|TRBV29-1|TRBJ1-1
CSVEDWTGWSMNTEAFF
TGCAGCGTTGAAGATTGGACAGGGTGGAGCATGAACACTGAAGCTTTCTTT
>NA|14|NA|TRBV19|TRBJ1-2
CASKTRTSNYGYTF
TGTGCCAGTAAGACCCGGACTTCTAACTATGGCTACACCTTC